Listed below are T cell receptor beta chains from one sample, sequenced in a study of radiation and T cells in renal cell carcinoma. Assay used: immunoSEQ multiplex PCR; TCRdb lists only in-frame clones, some missing. The sample holds about 78,000 clones, about 89% seen once. The specimen comprised blood, sampled from a patient whose treatment included radiotherapy and nephrectomy. All receptors come from a woman aged 65 to 85 with renal cell carcinoma. The CDR3 runs from the conserved cysteine through the conserved F or W. Fields, in order: J gene, V gene, clone size, D gene, CDR3 DNA, CDR3 protein. The D gene is left open where the match is weak. Some rows mark clone size as missing; the rest say once, few, many or name a class of expanded clone.

TRBJ1-1	TRBV6-6	NA	NA	TGTGCCAGCAGTTACGCGGGGGGCGTAAGTGACACTGAAGCTTTCTTT	CASSYAGGVSDTEAFF
TRBJ2-5	TRBV7-2	NA	TRBD2	TGTGCCAGCAGCTATAGCGGGGGGGCGGAGACCCAGTACTTC	CASSYSGGAETQYF
TRBJ1-1	TRBV4-3	NA	TRBD1	TGCGCCAGCAGCCACGAGACAGGGGCCGAAGCTTTCTTT	CASSHETGAEAFF
TRBJ1-4	TRBV2	NA	TRBD1	TGTGCCAGCAGGAACAGGGGACCGAGGATCGAAAAACTGTTTTTT	CASRNRGPRIEKLFF
TRBJ2-7	TRBV7-2	NA	NA	TGTGCCAGCAGCTCCCGGTTCAGGTCAGGGGCGGGAGAGCAGTACTTC	CASSSRFRSGAGEQYF
TRBJ1-6	TRBV6-4	once	TRBD1	TGTGCCAGCAGTGAAACAGGGGGCTATTCACCCCTCCACTTT	CASSETGGYSPLHF
TRBJ2-3	TRBV6-5	once	NA	TGTGCCAGCAGTTACGTACAGGGATCAGATACGCAGTATTTT	CASSYVQGSDTQYF
TRBJ2-2	TRBV5-6	NA	TRBD1	TGTGCCAGCAGTCCGGACAGGGACGCCACCGGGGAGCTGTTTTTT	CASSPDRDATGELFF
TRBJ2-7	TRBV11-3	NA	TRBD1	TGTGCCAGCAGCTTTAGAGAAGGACAGGGCCCCTACGAGCAGTACTTC	CASSFREGQGPYEQYF
TRBJ1-6	TRBV7-8	NA	TRBD1	TGTGCCAGCAGCTTTTGGACAGGGGATATGAATTCACCCCTCCACTTT	CASSFWTGDMNSPLHF
TRBJ1-5	TRBV7-2	NA	NA	TGTGCCAGCAGTAACAGGAAGGGGGAACAGCCCCAGCATTTT	CASSNRKGEQPQHF
TRBJ1-4	TRBV19	NA	TRBD1	TGTGCCAGTAGTGCAACAGGGGTGACTAATGAAAAACTGTTTTTT	CASSATGVTNEKLFF
TRBJ1-5	TRBV6-1	NA	TRBD1	TGTGCCAGCAGAACTACAGGGGGGACGTGGCCCCAGCATTTT	CASRTTGGTWPQHF
TRBJ1-1	TRBV19	NA	TRBD1	TGTGCCAGTCAGGGGGCGGGGACTGAAGCTTTCTTT	CASQGAGTEAFF
TRBJ2-3	TRBV30	NA	NA	TGTGCCTGGAGTCTAGGGGACATCTCCACAGATACGCAGTATTTT	CAWSLGDISTDTQYF
TRBJ1-6	TRBV27	NA	TRBD1	TGTGCCAGCAAACAAGACAGGGTGGGAAATTCACCCCTCCACTTT	CASKQDRVGNSPLHF
TRBJ1-5	TRBV5-5	NA	NA	TGTGCCAGCAGCTCCATGGGCCGGGGTGATCAGCCCCAGCATTTT	CASSSMGRGDQPQHF
TRBJ1-3	TRBV6-5	few	NA	TGTGCCAGCAGTTTTAAGTCCTCTGGAAACACCATATATTTT	CASSFKSSGNTIYF
TRBJ2-1	TRBV5-1	NA	TRBD1	TGCGCCAGCAGCTTGGAGGACAGGGACTACAATGAGCAGTTCTTC	CASSLEDRDYNEQFF
TRBJ1-2	TRBV28	NA	NA	TGTGCCAGCTCTCACTCGGGGGTCTATGGCTACACCTTC	CASSHSGVYGYTF
TRBJ2-3	TRBV5-6	NA	TRBD2	TGTGCCAGCAGCTTATGGATCCTAGCGGAACACACAGATACGCAGTATTTT	CASSLWILAEHTDTQYF
TRBJ2-7	TRBV2	NA	NA	TGTGCCAGCAGTCCCTCCTACGAGCAGTACTTC	CASSPSYEQYF
TRBJ2-1	TRBV19	NA	NA	TGTGCCAGTAGTATAGGGGCAAGCTCTGGGAATGAGCAGTTCTTC	CASSIGASSGNEQFF
TRBJ2-5	TRBV5-1	NA	NA	TGCGCCAGCAGCTTGCTAGCGAACCAAGAGACCCAGTACTTC	CASSLLANQETQYF
TRBJ1-2	TRBV28	NA	TRBD1	TGTGCCAGCAGTTCGTATTTGACAGGGGGGTTTTATGGCTACACCTTC	CASSSYLTGGFYGYTF
TRBJ2-7	TRBV11-2	NA	NA	TGTGCCAGCAGCGGAAAAGTGGGTTCCTACGAGCAGTACTTC	CASSGKVGSYEQYF
TRBJ1-2	TRBV11-3	NA	NA	TGTGCCAGCAGCCCTAGGCAGGATTTTCCGGGACACACCTTC	CASSPRQDFPGHTF
TRBJ1-1	TRBV28	NA	NA	TGTGCCAGCAGTTTGGCGTTTGCGACTGAAGCTTTCTTT	CASSLAFATEAFF
TRBJ1-2	TRBV6-1	NA	NA	TGTGCCAGCAGTTTACGACGGGAGGCTAACTATGGCTACACCTTC	CASSLRREANYGYTF
TRBJ2-5	TRBV29-1	once	TRBD1	TGCAGCGTGAAGACAGGGTCCGATACCCAGTACTTC	CSVKTGSDTQYF
TRBJ2-1	TRBV28	NA	TRBD2	TGTGCCAGCGGTACTAGGACTAGCGGTTACAATGAGCAGTTCTTC	CASGTRTSGYNEQFF
TRBJ2-7	TRBV25-1	once	NA	TGTGCCAGCAGTGTTAGCTCCTACGAGCAGTACTTC	CASSVSSYEQYF
TRBJ2-5	TRBV29-1	NA	TRBD2	TGCAGCGTCCAAGGACTAGCGGCTCAAGAGACCCAGTACTTC	CSVQGLAAQETQYF
TRBJ2-3	TRBV19	NA	NA	TGTGCCAGTAGTATGGCAGGGACCCCAGATACGCAGTATTTT	CASSMAGTPDTQYF
TRBJ1-5	TRBV28	NA	NA	TGTGCCAGCAGTTCCCCGGGGGTTGGGCAGCCCCAGCATTTT	CASSSPGVGQPQHF
TRBJ1-2	TRBV7-9	NA	TRBD1	TGTGCCAGCAGCTTCGGACAGGGCGCTAACTATGGCTACACCTTC	CASSFGQGANYGYTF
TRBJ2-3	TRBV5-1	NA	NA	TGCGCCAGCAGCTTGGGAGGGGCCAGAGTCACAGATACGCAGTATTTT	CASSLGGARVTDTQYF
TRBJ2-1	TRBV4-2	NA	NA	TGTGCCAGCAGCCTCACCAGATCCAAGGGGAGGAATGAGCAGTTCTTC	CASSLTRSKGRNEQFF
TRBJ1-5	TRBV19	NA	NA	TGTGCCAGTACCAGCGGACGGATTAGCAATCAGCCCCAGCATTTT	CASTSGRISNQPQHF
TRBJ1-6	TRBV27	NA	TRBD1	TGTGCCAGCAGTCTCTCGGGACAGCAATATAATTCACCCCTCCACTTT	CASSLSGQQYNSPLHF
TRBJ2-7	TRBV28	NA	NA	TGTGCCAGCAGACATACCGGGACTCAGGGCGAGCAGTACTTC	CASRHTGTQGEQYF
TRBJ1-4	TRBV5-1	NA	NA	TGCGCCAGCAGCGTCTCCGGGTTTACTAATGAAAAACTGTTTTTT	CASSVSGFTNEKLFF
TRBJ1-2	TRBV9	once	NA	TGTGCCAGCAGCGTAGATGGGGGTGTTAACTATGGCTACACCTTC	CASSVDGGVNYGYTF
TRBJ1-2	TRBV5-1	NA	TRBD1	TGCGCCAGCAGCCCGGAACCGACAGGGGGCGCCTCTAACTATGGCTACACCTTC	CASSPEPTGGASNYGYTF
TRBJ2-1	TRBV29-1	NA	TRBD2	TGCAGCGTTGCGCTAGCGGGGGAGCAGTTCTTC	CSVALAGEQFF
TRBJ2-7	TRBV6-5	NA	NA	TGTGCCAGCAGTATCGGGACACCCCCTTCCTACGAGCAGTACTTC	CASSIGTPPSYEQYF
TRBJ2-7	TRBV10-3	NA	TRBD2	TGTGCCATCAGGGGACTAGGAGGGTACGAGCAGTACTTC	CAIRGLGGYEQYF
TRBJ1-2	TRBV5-4	NA	NA	TGTGCCAGCAGCTTGGGACAGGTGGTTTATGGCTACACCTTC	CASSLGQVVYGYTF
TRBJ2-5	TRBV27	once	NA	TGTGCCAGCAGATCAGCGGGGACACGAGAGACCCAGTACTTC	CASRSAGTRETQYF
TRBJ2-1	TRBV27	NA	TRBD1	TGTGCCAGCAGTTTAGAGGGACAGTCATACAATGAGCAGTTCTTC	CASSLEGQSYNEQFF
TRBJ2-7	TRBV6-5	NA	NA	TGTGCCAGCAGATCCGGGGCTTCCTACGAGCAGTACTTC	CASRSGASYEQYF
TRBJ2-2	TRBV27	NA	NA	TGTGCCAGCAGTCCGCTAAGGGCCGGGGAGCTGTTTTTT	CASSPLRAGELFF
TRBJ1-1	TRBV4-2	NA	NA	TGTGCCAGCAGCCAAGCGGCGACGATGAACACTGAAGCTTTCTTT	CASSQAATMNTEAFF